This T cell receptor beta chain was recorded in a study of blood T cell repertoires in COVID-19. Across the whole study: PBMCs, B-cell-depleted T cells, or T cells were the source of the cDNA or gDNA that made up the material.

Profiled with immunoSEQ multiplex PCR; TCRdb holds only in-frame clones, not every one. The data hold 180,000 or so clones, with about 90% observed a single time. The germline V gene has CDR1 GTSNPN and CDR2 SVGIG (reference sequence). CDR3 length equals 14 residues. V gave up 3 bases and J gave up 5 bases, with 14 bases separating them. The genes are TRBV30 and TRBJ1-5; the D gene is possibly TRBD1 (5 bases). This clonotype was sampled from a woman aged 60 to 75 with COVID-19, enrolled during active disease. Sequenced material: peripheral blood. CDR3 DNA: TGTGCCTGGAGCTTGGGGGGTTTGTATCAGCCCCAGCATTTT. Translated, it gives CAWSLGGLYQPQHF.